The 22 T cell receptor beta chains in this list originate from one sample, sequenced in a study of blood T cell repertoires in COVID-19. Libraries were prepared by immunoSEQ multiplex PCR; TCRdb keeps only in-frame clonotypes and omits some of them. This table holds over 150,000 clones, 75% to 95% found once. The sample taken for sequencing was peripheral blood. All receptors derive from a man aged 50-60 years with acute or convalescent COVID-19.

This clone came up once. The genes are TRBV19 and TRBJ1-4; the D is unclear. CDR3 size: 11 residues. Trimming left V 5 bases short and J 8 bases short, with 6 bases between. CDR1 LNHDA and CDR2 SQIVND come from the germline V gene (reference sequence). DNA for the CDR3: TGTGCCAGTAGTTCACGGGAAAAACTGTTTTTT. Encoded protein: CASSSREKLFF. The variable domain in full, with the rest retrieved from reference TRBV19 and TRBJ1-4, is DGGITQSPKYLFRKEGQNVTLSCEQNLNHDAMYWYRQDPGQGLRLIYYSQIVNDFQKGDIAEGYSVSREKKESFPLTVTSAQKNPTAFYLCASSSREKLFFGSGTQLSVL.

This clone was seen a handful of times. J is TRBJ2-1 and V is TRBV7-8; weak D call: TRBD2 (6 bases). Germline CDR1 SGHVS, CDR2 FQNEAQ. There are 16 residues in the CDR3. V shed 1 base and J shed 5 bases, with 15 bases lying between them. Here the CDR3 reads CASSLVDHGGNNEQFF. The DNA of the CDR3 is TGTGCCAGCAGCTTAGTCGATCACGGGGGAAACAATGAGCAGTTCTTC.

The chain links TRBV11-3 to TRBJ2-1, with 8 bases aligning to TRBD2. CDR3 size: 13 residues. Looked up from germline, CDR1 is SGHNT and CDR2 is YENEEA. V was clipped by 5 bases and J by 8 bases; unmatched bases: 5. CDR3 sequence: CASSPTGGDEQFF. The CDR3 DNA is TGTGCCAGCAGCCCGACCGGGGGGGATGAGCAGTTCTTC.

This clone was seen just once. This chain links TRBV7-3 with TRBJ1-6; 8 nucleotides align to TRBD1. The CDR3 covers 15 residues. Trimming took 6 bases from V and 7 from J; bases not matched to a gene: 8. Looked up from germline, CDR1 is SGHTA and CDR2 is FQGTGA. The CDR3: CASSSGQGTNSPLHF. In DNA form, the CDR3 reads TGTGCCAGCAGTTCCGGACAGGGAACGAATTCACCCCTCCACTTT. The full variable domain, in which reference TRBV7-3 and TRBJ1-6 provide the parts outside the CDR3, is GAGVSQTPSNKVTEKGKYVELRCDPISGHTALYWYRQSLGQGPEFLIYFQGTGAADDSGLPNDRFFAVRPEGSVSTLKIQRTERGDSAVYLCASSSGQGTNSPLHFGNGTRLTVT.

The chain joins TRBV7-3 to TRBJ1-1; TRBD1 matches at 7 bases. Germline trimming cut 1 base from V and 6 bases from J; bases unmatched to any gene: 5. CDR1 is SGHTA, CDR2 FQGTGA, per germline. The CDR3 is 14 amino acids. CDR3 sequence: CASSLMGTASEAFF. CDR3 bases: TGTGCCAGCAGCTTAATGGGGACAGCCTCTGAAGCTTTCTTT.

This chain connects TRBV19 to TRBJ1-5, with D possibly being TRBD1 (5 bases). This CDR3 comprises 17 residues. The germline gives CDR1 LNHDA, CDR2 SQIVND (reference sequence). V was shortened by 5 bases and J by 3 bases, with 20 bases between the two germline ends. DNA for the CDR3: TGTGCCAGTAGTGGGAGGGCAGGCCGAGGGGACAATCAGCCCCAGCATTTT. It translates to CASSGRAGRGDNQPQHF.

The chain carries TRBV6-6 and TRBJ1-2; TRBD1 might be the D (6 bases). CDR3 length: 15 amino acids. Germline values: CDR1 MNHNY, CDR2 SVGAGI (reference sequence). The germline V and J ends were trimmed by 6 bases and 0 bases, with 14 bases remaining between them. CDR3 nucleotide sequence: TGTGCCAGCAGACCGCGACAGGCGGCTAACTATGGCTACACCTTC. Protein sequence: CASRPRQAANYGYTF.

This sequence joins TRBV2 and TRBJ1-5; 9 bases match TRBD1. The CDR3 extends over 15 amino acids. The germline CDR1 and CDR2 sequences are SNHLY and FYNNEI. V shed 6 bases, J shed 6 bases, and the junction held 9 bases outside the gene matches. In nucleotides, the CDR3 is TGTGCCAGCAGCCCCTGGACAGGGGTGGCTCAGCCCCAGCATTTT. Residues: CASSPWTGVAQPQHF.

The chain carries TRBV6-2 or TRBV6-3 and TRBJ1-4; TRBD1 aligns across 8 bases. This CDR3 has 15 amino acids. CDR1 MNHEY and CDR2 SVGEGT come from the germline V gene. Germline trimming cut 3 bases from V and 5 bases from J; bases unmatched to any gene: 5. The CDR3 nucleotides read TGTGCCAGCAGTTATGGACAGGGCCGGAATGAAAAACTGTTTTTT. This translates into CASSYGQGRNEKLFF.

The rearrangement joins TRBV19 to TRBJ1-3, with TRBD1 matching over 7 bases. Unmatched junction bases numbered 12, after V lost 7 bases and J lost 0 bases. Germline V CDR1 and CDR2: LNHDA, SQIVND (reference sequence). This CDR3 is 17 amino acids long. CDR3 region: CASTRGTSMYSGNTIYF. DNA for the CDR3: TGTGCCAGTACCAGGGGGACATCAATGTACTCTGGAAACACCATATATTTT.

This sequence joins TRBV28 and TRBJ2-7, with unresolved D. The CDR3 consists of 14 residues. The V end was cut by 5 bases, the J end by 0 bases, with 11 bases between. The germline V gene encodes CDR1 MDHEN and CDR2 SYDVKM. This chain's CDR3 is CASSRLGSSYEQYV. In nucleotides, the CDR3 is TGTGCCAGCAGTCGACTCGGAAGCTCCTACGAGCAGTACGTC.

The rearrangement uses TRBV19 and TRBJ1-2, with 9 positions matching TRBD1. The CDR3 totals 13 residues. Germline CDR1 reads LNHDA; CDR2 reads SQIVND (reference sequence). J was trimmed by 3 bases and V by 6 bases; bases with no gene match: 2. CDR3 protein: CASSWDRDYGYTF. The CDR3 DNA reads as TGTGCCAGTAGCTGGGACAGGGACTATGGCTACACCTTC.

The gene calls are TRBV27 and TRBJ2-1; the match to TRBD1 covers 8 bases. The CDR3 runs 13 residues. Germline loops: CDR1 MNHEY, CDR2 SMNVEV (reference sequence). V dropped 6 bases and J dropped 6; count of bases not matched to a gene: 4. The CDR3 sequence: CASRLQGVNEQFF. CDR3 nucleotide sequence: TGTGCCAGCAGACTACAGGGGGTCAATGAGCAGTTCTTC.

The genes are TRBV14 and TRBJ1-2; the match to TRBD1 covers 7 bases. V shed 3 bases and J 7 bases; nucleotides not matched to a gene: 5. The CDR3 extends over 13 amino acids. Germline CDR1 is SGHDN and CDR2 is FVKESK. The CDR3 bases are TGTGCCAGCAGCCACGGACAGGCCCGTGGCTACACCTTC. Its translation: CASSHGQARGYTF.

The gene calls are TRBV24-1 and TRBJ2-2; no definite D call. The CDR3 has 14 residues. The germline V gene encodes CDR1 KGHDR and CDR2 SFDVKD. The chain's CDR3 is CAARGSANTGELFF. The CDR3 coding sequence is TGTGCGGCGAGAGGTTCGGCGAACACCGGGGAGCTGTTTTTT.

The rearrangement links TRBV28 to TRBJ2-2; D may be TRBD1 (5 bases). The CDR3 consists of 15 residues. V was clipped by 1 base and J by 13 bases, with 19 bases between them. In germline, CDR1 is MDHEN, CDR2 SYDVKM. CDR3 in amino acids: CASSLLQDRYQALFF. The CDR3 nucleotides read TGTGCCAGCAGTTTATTACAGGACCGTTACCAGGCGCTGTTTTTT.

The rearrangement uses TRBV6-1 and TRBJ1-3, with TRBD1 identical over 7 bases. Losses at the gene ends were 1 base for V and 0 bases for J; bases not matched to a gene: 6. Per germline, CDR1 MNHNS and CDR2 SASEGT. There are 17 residues in the CDR3. The CDR3 region is CASSEVGQTSSGNTIYF. In nucleotides, the CDR3 is TGTGCCAGCAGTGAAGTGGGACAGACGAGCTCTGGAAACACCATATATTTT.

The chain uses TRBV19 and TRBJ2-5; TRBD2 agrees at 11 bases. Trimming took 6 bases from V and 2 from J; bases not matched to a gene: 2. CDR3 size: 14 residues. Per germline, CDR1 LNHDA and CDR2 SQIVND (reference sequence). The CDR3 region is CASSRTSGQETQYF. The DNA for the CDR3 is TGTGCCAGTAGCCGGACTAGCGGGCAAGAGACCCAGTACTTC. Full variable domain (outside the CDR3, taken from reference TRBV19 and TRBJ2-5): DGGITQSPKYLFRKEGQNVTLSCEQNLNHDAMYWYRQDPGQGLRLIYYSQIVNDFQKGDIAEGYSVSREKKESFPLTVTSAQKNPTAFYLCASSRTSGQETQYFGPGTRLLVL.

The V and J genes are TRBV7-2 and TRBJ2-1; 8 bases match TRBD2. The V gene's germline CDR1 is SGHTA and CDR2 FQGNSA. V shed 0 bases and J 5 bases; nucleotides not matched to a gene: 6. The CDR3 has 16 residues. The CDR3 spells CASSLAASGSHNEQFF. CDR3 coding DNA: TGTGCCAGCAGCTTAGCGGCTAGCGGGTCGCACAATGAGCAGTTCTTC.

The V call is TRBV29-1, the J call TRBJ2-7, with a tentative D call TRBD2 (6 bases). The CDR3 loop spans 15 amino acids. The V end was cut by 4 bases, the J end by 2 bases, with 18 bases between. Looked up from germline, CDR1 is SQVTM and CDR2 is ANQGSEA. In DNA, the CDR3 is TGCAGCGTTGGGGGCACGGCTAGCGCAGCCTACGAGCAGTACTTC. Translation: CSVGGTASAAYEQYF.

The chain joins TRBV10-3 to TRBJ2-2, with D perhaps matching TRBD2 (5 bases). Trimming took 7 bases from V and 3 from J, leaving 12 bases between them. There are 14 residues in the CDR3. From germline, CDR1 is ENHRY and CDR2 SYGVKD. CDR3 coding DNA: TGTGCCATCATGTCCGGGGTTGACACCGGGGAGCTGTTTTTT. Protein: CAIMSGVDTGELFF.

This chain connects TRBV7-2 to TRBJ2-1; TRBD1 might be the D (5 bases). The CDR3 length is 14 residues. Per germline, CDR1 SGHTA and CDR2 FQGNSA. The V and J ends lost 0 bases and 8 bases respectively, with 11 bases between them. The CDR3 is CASSLAGATYEQFF. DNA of the CDR3: TGTGCCAGCAGCTTAGCAGGGGCCACATATGAGCAGTTCTTC.